A selection of T cell receptor beta chains follows, all from one sample in a study of blood T cell repertoires in COVID-19. Clones were read by immunoSEQ multiplex PCR, and TCRdb kept only the in-frame ones, dropping some. The table records around 260,000 clones, roughly 90% of them present only once. The sequenced material came from peripheral blood. These receptors originate from a man between 60 and 75 years old who had recovered from COVID-19. The CDR3 runs from the conserved cysteine through the conserved F or W. A clone size is listed for some rows: how often the clone was seen (once, few, many), or a class if it is expanded.

v_call	clone_size	j_call	cdr3_aa
TRBV11-2	NA	TRBJ2-7	CASSALGAYYEQYF
TRBV4-1	NA	TRBJ2-7	CASSQDGGPSHYEQYF
TRBV5-1	NA	TRBJ1-1	CASSPNPQGANTEAFF
TRBV13	NA	TRBJ1-1	CASSFRQGALNTEAFF
TRBV7-2	NA	TRBJ2-3	CASSWGQGASTDTQYF
TRBV19	NA	TRBJ2-3	CASSIDRGTGADTQYF
TRBV19	NA	TRBJ2-5	CASSIRNSQETQYF
TRBV15	NA	TRBJ1-2	CATSRDDGRVTVNGYTF
TRBV24-1	NA	TRBJ1-5	CATSDPTQFNQPQHF
TRBV4-1	NA	TRBJ2-1	CATRGQGGNNEQFF
TRBV18	once	TRBJ1-1	CASSSDITEAFF
TRBV10-1	NA	TRBJ1-2	CASSHGQGGGYTF
TRBV12-3/TRBV12-4	once	TRBJ1-1	CASRPNTGAEAFF
TRBV7-2	NA	TRBJ2-1	CASSLSTSGGALGNEQFF
TRBV24-1	NA	TRBJ1-5	CATSLGASHQPQHF
TRBV5-4	NA	TRBJ2-7	CASSFSGGTTYEQYF
TRBV10-3	NA	TRBJ2-7	CAISEPITSGGAREQYF
TRBV5-1	NA	TRBJ2-7	CASSLGSDRVDEQYF
TRBV29-1	NA	TRBJ1-4	CSVVTGGAPEKLFF
TRBV6-1	NA	TRBJ1-1	CASSALDRGRNTEAFF
TRBV6-1	once	TRBJ2-7	CASSEVDRGRAYEQYF
TRBV7-2	NA	TRBJ1-4	CASSSARTGQSSKGEKLFF
TRBV4-1	NA	TRBJ2-7	CASSQVGTGDYEQYF
TRBV14	NA	TRBJ2-3	CASSPQPGLETDTQYF
TRBV15	NA	TRBJ1-2	CATSSNRWANNYGYTF
TRBV19	NA	TRBJ2-3	CASSSGTTTSTDTQYF
TRBV5-6	once	TRBJ2-1	CASSTDREDNEQFF
TRBV4-2	NA	TRBJ2-1	CASSPHGTYNEQFF
TRBV2	NA	TRBJ2-2	CASRGTLGTGELFF
TRBV6-6	NA	TRBJ1-2	CASSYNRGGRDGYTF
TRBV30	NA	TRBJ1-1	CASDRGWDTEAFF
TRBV9	NA	TRBJ2-1	CASSDLALAGGNEQFF
TRBV6-6	NA	TRBJ1-1	CASSNTGQGTIGEAFF
TRBV19	few	TRBJ1-3	CASTPTGILSGNTIYF
TRBV30	many	TRBJ1-3	CAWSVYSRSGNTIYF
TRBV7-9	few	TRBJ2-1	CASSPTTGAYNEQFF
TRBV6-5	NA	TRBJ1-1	CASSYDSRITEAFF
TRBV7-9	many	TRBJ2-2	CASSRRQGANTGELFF